This TCR beta chain comes out of a study of blood T cell repertoires in COVID-19. At the level of the study: Whether acute or convalescent, the COVID-19 samples came from the United States, Italy and Spain. T cells, B-cell-depleted T cells, or PBMCs provided the cDNA or gDNA that served as material.

Per the authors' pipeline: For nucleated cells, counts were estimated from reference gene primer amplification. Profiled with immunoSEQ multiplex PCR; TCRdb holds only in-frame clones, not every one. V, J and clone size derive from that table, while D and trimming were established from the DNA sequence. The sample yields about 190,000 clones, about four fifths seen once. Sequenced input: peripheral blood. The TCR originated in a man in his 60s with acute or convalescent COVID-19.

CDR3: CASSVHRTNHNEQFF. DNA for the CDR3: TGTGCCAGCAGCGTGCACAGGACCAACCATAATGAGCAGTTCTTC. This chain joins TRBV9 and TRBJ2-1; the D gene is possibly TRBD1 (5 bases). Deletions cut 2 bases from V and 7 bases from J, with 16 bases between. Germline values: CDR1 SGDLS, CDR2 YYNGEE. The CDR3 contains 15 residues.